This T cell receptor (beta chain) was captured in a study of radiotherapy plus CTLA-4 blockade in lung cancer. Study-level information: Objective responses were documented in around 18% of patients, with disease control in about 31%.

Worth noting for this clone: Its specificity is unknown.

Generated by immunoSEQ multiplex PCR, the TCRdb table keeps only in-frame clones and is missing some. The data show some 67,000 clones, less than 85% seen once. The CDR3 totals 15 residues. The germline gives CDR1 SGHRS, CDR2 YFSETQ. The V and J ends lost 3 bases and 1 base, in that order; junction bases with no gene match: 6. Whole-study results and caveats: Radiotherapy with ipilimumab was followed by blood expansion of tumor-derived clones.

The TCR originated in a human donor with non-small cell lung cancer whose response to radiotherapy plus ipilimumab could not be evaluated. Some clones in this sample may be carry-over from other donors' samples. The chain is built from TRBV5-1 and TRBJ2-5, with 7 bases fitting TRBD1. The input for sequencing was peripheral blood, taken from a patient treated with radiotherapy plus ipilimumab. CDR3 DNA: TGCGCCAGCAGCTCGACAGGGAAGGGCCAAGAGACCCAGTACTTC. It translates to CASSSTGKGQETQYF.